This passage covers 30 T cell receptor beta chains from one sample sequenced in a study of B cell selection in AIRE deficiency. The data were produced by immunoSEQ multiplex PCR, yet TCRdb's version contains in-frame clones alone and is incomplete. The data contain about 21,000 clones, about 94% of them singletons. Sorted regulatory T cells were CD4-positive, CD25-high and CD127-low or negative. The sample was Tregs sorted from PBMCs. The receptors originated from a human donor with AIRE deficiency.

As DNA, the CDR3 is TGTGCCAGCAGCTTAGTGGGTGGGGTGAGCACTGAAGCTTTCTTT. This encodes CASSLVGGVSTEAFF. The genes are TRBV7-9 and TRBJ1-1; D is unclear. This CDR3 comprises 15 residues. V was clipped by 1 base and J by 4 bases, with 13 bases between them. CDR1 and CDR2 from the germline V gene are SEHNR and FQNEAQ (reference sequence).

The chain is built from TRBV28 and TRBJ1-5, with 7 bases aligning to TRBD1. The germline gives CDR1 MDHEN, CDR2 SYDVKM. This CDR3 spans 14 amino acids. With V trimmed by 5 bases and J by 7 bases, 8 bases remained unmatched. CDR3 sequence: CASSRAGGGQPQHF. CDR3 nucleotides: TGTGCCAGCAGTCGGGCAGGGGGAGGGCAGCCCCAGCATTTT.

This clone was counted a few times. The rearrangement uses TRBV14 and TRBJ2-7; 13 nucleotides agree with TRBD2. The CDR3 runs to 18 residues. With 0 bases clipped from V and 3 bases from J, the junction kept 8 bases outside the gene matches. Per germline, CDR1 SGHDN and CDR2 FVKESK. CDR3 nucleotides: TGTGCCAGCAGCCAAGATAAATTACTAGCGGGAGGGATCTACGAGCAGTACTTC. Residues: CASSQDKLLAGGIYEQYF.

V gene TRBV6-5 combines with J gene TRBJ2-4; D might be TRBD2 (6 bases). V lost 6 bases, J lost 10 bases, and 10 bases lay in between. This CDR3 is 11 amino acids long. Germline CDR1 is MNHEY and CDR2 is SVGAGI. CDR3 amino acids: CASRRGGIQYF. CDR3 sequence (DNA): TGTGCCAGCAGGAGAGGAGGGATTCAGTACTTC.

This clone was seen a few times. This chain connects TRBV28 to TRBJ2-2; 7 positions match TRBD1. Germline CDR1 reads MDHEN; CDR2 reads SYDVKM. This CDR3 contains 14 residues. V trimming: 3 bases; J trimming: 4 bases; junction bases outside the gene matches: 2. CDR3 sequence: CASSFAGGTGELFF. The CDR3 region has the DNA TGTGCCAGCAGTTTCGCAGGGGGCACCGGGGAGCTGTTTTTT. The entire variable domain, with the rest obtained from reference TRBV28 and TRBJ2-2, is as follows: DVKVTQSSRYLVKRTGEKVFLECVQDMDHENMFWYRQDPGLGLRLIYFSYDVKMKEKGDIPEGYSVSREKKERFSLILESASTNQTSMYLCASSFAGGTGELFFGEGSRLTVL.

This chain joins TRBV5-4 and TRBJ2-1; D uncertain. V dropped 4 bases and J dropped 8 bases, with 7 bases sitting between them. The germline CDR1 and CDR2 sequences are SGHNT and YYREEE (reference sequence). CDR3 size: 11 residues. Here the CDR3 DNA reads TGTGCCAGCAGCGTCGGGCATGAGCAGTTCTTC. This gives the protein CASSVGHEQFF.

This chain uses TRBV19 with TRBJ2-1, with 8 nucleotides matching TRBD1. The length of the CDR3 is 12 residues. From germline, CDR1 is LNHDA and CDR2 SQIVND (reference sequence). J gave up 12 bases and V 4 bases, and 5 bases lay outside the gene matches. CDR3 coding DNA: TGTGCCAGTAGTACCACAGGGGGTAGGCAGTTCTTC. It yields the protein CASSTTGGRQFF.

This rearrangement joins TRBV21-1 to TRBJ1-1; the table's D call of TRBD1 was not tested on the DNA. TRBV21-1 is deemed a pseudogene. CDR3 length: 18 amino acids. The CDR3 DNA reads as TGTGCCAGCAGCTCCCGTCCAAGCACCGGGACAAGGAACACTGAAGCTTTCTTT. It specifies CASSSRPSTGTRNTEAFF.

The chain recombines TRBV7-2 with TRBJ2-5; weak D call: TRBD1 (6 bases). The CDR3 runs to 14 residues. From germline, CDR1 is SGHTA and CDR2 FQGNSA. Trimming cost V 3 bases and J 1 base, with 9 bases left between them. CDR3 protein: CASSFDRTQETQYF. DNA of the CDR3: TGTGCCAGCAGCTTTGACAGGACCCAAGAGACCCAGTACTTC.

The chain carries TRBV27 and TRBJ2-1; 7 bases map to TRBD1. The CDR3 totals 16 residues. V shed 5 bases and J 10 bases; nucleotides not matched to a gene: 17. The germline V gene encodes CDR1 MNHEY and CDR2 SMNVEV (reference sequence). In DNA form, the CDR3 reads TGTGCCAGCAGTCTCCGAGGACAGGAATGGACTCTGGAGCAGTTCTTC. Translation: CASSLRGQEWTLEQFF.

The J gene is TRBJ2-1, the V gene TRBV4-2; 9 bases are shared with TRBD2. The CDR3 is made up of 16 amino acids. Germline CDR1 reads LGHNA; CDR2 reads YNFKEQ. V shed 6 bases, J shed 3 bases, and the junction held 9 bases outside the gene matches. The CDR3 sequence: CASSVFGAGGYNEQFF. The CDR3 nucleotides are TGTGCCAGCAGTGTATTCGGAGCGGGAGGCTACAATGAGCAGTTCTTC.

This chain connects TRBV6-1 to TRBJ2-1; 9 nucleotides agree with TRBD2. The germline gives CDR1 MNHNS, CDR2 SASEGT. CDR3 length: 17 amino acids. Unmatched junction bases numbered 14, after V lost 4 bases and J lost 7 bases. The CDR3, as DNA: TGTGCCAGCAGTGGTAGGATGGCTAGCGGGATTGGAAATGAGCAGTTCTTC. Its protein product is CASSGRMASGIGNEQFF.

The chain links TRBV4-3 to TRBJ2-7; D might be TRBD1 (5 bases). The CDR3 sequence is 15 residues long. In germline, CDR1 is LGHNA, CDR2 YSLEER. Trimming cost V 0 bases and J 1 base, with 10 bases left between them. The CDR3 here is CASSQEAGFSYEQYF. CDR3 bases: TGCGCCAGCAGCCAAGAAGCAGGGTTTTCCTACGAGCAGTACTTC.

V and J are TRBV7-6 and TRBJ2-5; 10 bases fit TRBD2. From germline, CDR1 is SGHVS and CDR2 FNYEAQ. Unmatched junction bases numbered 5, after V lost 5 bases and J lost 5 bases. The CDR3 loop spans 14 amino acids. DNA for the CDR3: TGTGCCAGCAGCCCCCTAGCGGGAGAGGAGACCCAGTACTTC. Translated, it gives CASSPLAGEETQYF.

The CDR3 protein is CASSFVSLNTEAFF. CDR3 bases: TGTGCCAGCAGCTTCGTCAGTCTGAACACTGAAGCTTTCTTT. The chain uses TRBV5-4 and TRBJ1-1; no firm D call. CDR1 is SGHNT, CDR2 YYREEE, per germline (reference sequence). Trimming took 2 bases from V and 0 from J, leaving 8 bases between them. CDR3 length equals 14 residues.

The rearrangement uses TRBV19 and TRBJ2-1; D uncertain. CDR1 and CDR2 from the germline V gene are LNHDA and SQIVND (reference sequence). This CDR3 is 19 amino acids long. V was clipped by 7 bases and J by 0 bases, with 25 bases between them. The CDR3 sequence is CASTPKRFQALSSYNEQFF. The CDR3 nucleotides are TGTGCCAGTACCCCCAAAAGGTTCCAGGCCCTAAGCTCCTACAATGAGCAGTTCTTC.

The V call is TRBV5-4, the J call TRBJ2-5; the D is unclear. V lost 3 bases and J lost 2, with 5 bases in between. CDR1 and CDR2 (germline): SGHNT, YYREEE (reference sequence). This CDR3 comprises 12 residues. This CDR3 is CASSSLQETQYF. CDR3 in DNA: TGTGCCAGCAGCTCACTTCAAGAGACCCAGTACTTC.

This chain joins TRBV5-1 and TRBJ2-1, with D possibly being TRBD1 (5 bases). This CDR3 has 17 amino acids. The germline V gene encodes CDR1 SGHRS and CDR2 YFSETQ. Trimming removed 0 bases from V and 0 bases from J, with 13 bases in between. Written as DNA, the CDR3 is TGCGCCAGCAGCTTGGTCCCTACAGGCCGCTCCTACAATGAGCAGTTCTTC. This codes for CASSLVPTGRSYNEQFF.

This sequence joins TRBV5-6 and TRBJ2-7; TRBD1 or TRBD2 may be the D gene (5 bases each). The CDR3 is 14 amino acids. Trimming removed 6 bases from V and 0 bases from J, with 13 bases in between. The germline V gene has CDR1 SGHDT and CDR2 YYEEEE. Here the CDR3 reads CASTYGTVSYEQYF. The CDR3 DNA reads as TGTGCCAGCACCTACGGGACGGTCTCCTACGAGCAGTACTTC.

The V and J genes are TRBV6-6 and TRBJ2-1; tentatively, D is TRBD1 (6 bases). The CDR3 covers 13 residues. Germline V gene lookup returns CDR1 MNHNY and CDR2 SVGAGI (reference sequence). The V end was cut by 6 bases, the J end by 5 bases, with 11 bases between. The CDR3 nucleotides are TGTGCCAGCAGCCGGGGACAAGACAATGAGCAGTTCTTC. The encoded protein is CASSRGQDNEQFF.

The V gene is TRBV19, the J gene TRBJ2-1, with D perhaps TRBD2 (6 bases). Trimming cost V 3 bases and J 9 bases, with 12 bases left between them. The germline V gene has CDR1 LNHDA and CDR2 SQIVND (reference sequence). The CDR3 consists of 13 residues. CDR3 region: CASSIGGVSEQFF. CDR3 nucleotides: TGTGCCAGTAGTATCGGGGGAGTCAGTGAGCAGTTCTTC.

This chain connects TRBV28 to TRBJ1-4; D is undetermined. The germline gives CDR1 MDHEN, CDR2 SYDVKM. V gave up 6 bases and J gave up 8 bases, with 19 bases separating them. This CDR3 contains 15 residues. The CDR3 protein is CASSRRGIVGEKLFF. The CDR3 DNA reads TGTGCCAGCAGCCGACGAGGGATAGTCGGAGAAAAACTGTTTTTT.

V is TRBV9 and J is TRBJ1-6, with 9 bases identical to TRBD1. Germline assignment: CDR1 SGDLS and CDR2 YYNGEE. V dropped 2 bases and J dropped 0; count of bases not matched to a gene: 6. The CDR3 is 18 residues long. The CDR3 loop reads CASSVGQGHGSYNSPLHF. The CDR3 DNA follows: TGTGCCAGCAGCGTGGGACAGGGTCATGGCTCCTATAATTCACCCCTCCACTTT.

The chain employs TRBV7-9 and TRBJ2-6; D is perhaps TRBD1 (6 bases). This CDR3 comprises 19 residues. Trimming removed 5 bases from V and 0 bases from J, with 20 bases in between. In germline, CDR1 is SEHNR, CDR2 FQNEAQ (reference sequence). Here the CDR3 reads CASSPRVAGADSGANVLTF. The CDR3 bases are TGTGCCAGCAGCCCCAGGGTGGCAGGGGCCGACTCTGGGGCCAACGTCCTGACTTTC.

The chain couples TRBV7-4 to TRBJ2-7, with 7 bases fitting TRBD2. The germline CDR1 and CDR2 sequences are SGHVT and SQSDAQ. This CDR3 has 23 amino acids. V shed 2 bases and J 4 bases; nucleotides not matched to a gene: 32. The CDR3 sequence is CASSLISLLRARLPGGRGYEQYF. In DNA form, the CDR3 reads TGTGCCAGCAGCTTAATTAGTCTGCTTCGCGCGCGACTTCCGGGCGGGAGAGGTTACGAGCAGTACTTC.

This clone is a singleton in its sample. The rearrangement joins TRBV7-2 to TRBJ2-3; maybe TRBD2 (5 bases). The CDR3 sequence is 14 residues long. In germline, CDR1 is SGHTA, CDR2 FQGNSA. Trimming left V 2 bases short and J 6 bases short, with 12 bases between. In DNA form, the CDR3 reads TGTGCCAGCAGCTTAAGGGTAGCGTGGGATACGCAGTATTTT. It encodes CASSLRVAWDTQYF.

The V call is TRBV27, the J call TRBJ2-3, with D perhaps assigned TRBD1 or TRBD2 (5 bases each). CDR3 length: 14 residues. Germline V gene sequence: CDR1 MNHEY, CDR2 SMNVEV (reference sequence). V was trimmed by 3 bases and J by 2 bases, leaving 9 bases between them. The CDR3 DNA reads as TGTGCCAGCAGTTTCGGGGCTCCCACAGATACGCAGTATTTT. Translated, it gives CASSFGAPTDTQYF.

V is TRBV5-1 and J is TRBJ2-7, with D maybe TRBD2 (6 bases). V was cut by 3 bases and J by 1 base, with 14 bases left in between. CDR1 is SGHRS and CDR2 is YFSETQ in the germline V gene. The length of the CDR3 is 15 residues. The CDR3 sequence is CASSSRDSLSYEQYF. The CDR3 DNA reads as TGCGCCAGCAGCTCCCGGGACTCACTGTCCTACGAGCAGTACTTC.

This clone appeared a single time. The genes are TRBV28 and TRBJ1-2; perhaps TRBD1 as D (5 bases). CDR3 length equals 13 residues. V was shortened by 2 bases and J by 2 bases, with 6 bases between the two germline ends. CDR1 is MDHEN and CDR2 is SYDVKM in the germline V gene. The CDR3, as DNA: TGTGCCAGCAGTTTAAACAGGAACTATGGCTACACCTTC. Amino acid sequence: CASSLNRNYGYTF.

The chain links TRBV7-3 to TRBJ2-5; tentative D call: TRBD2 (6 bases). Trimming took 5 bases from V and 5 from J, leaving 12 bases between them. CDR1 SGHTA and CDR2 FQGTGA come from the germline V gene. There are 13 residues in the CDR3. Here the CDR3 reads CASSLQSGETQYF. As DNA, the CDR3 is TGTGCCAGCAGCCTTCAAAGCGGGGAGACCCAGTACTTC.